The 2 T cell receptor beta chains listed next were all sequenced from one sample in a study of blood T cell repertoires in COVID-19. Libraries were prepared by immunoSEQ multiplex PCR; TCRdb keeps only in-frame clonotypes and omits some of them. The data show about 35,000 clones, approximately 82% seen once. Sample: peripheral blood. Receptor source: a man at least 80 years old with active or convalescent COVID-19.

J is TRBJ2-4 and V is TRBV15; D uncertain. CDR3 size: 18 residues. Germline V lookup: CDR1 LNHNV, CDR2 YYDKDF (reference sequence). The V end lost 0 bases, the J end lost 0 bases, and 15 bases lay between the germline ends. The CDR3 loop reads CATSRDKSEPLAKNIQYF. In DNA form, the CDR3 reads TGTGCCACCAGCAGAGATAAATCGGAGCCATTAGCCAAAAACATTCAGTACTTC.

Concerning this clone: Other DNA variants within this sample encode the same CDR3. V gene TRBV6-5 combines with J gene TRBJ1-4; 7 bases align to TRBD1. V dropped 4 bases and J dropped 7; count of bases not matched to a gene: 9. The CDR3 extends over 15 amino acids. Germline CDR1 MNHEY, CDR2 SVGAGI. The chain's CDR3 is CASSSQTGSSEKLFF. The CDR3, as DNA: TGTGCCAGCAGTTCCCAGACAGGGTCGAGTGAAAAACTGTTTTTT.